One T cell receptor beta chain is described in this entry. This sample is part of a study of blood T cell repertoires in COVID-19. Deletions cut 4 bases from V and 2 bases from J, with 8 bases between. From germline, CDR1 is SGHTA and CDR2 FQGNSA. There are 13 residues in the CDR3. Clones were sequenced by immunoSEQ multiplex PCR, and TCRdb holds only the in-frame ones, with some missing. The table includes some 30,000 clones, 70% to 90% detected once. Material for sequencing was peripheral blood. The rearrangement joins TRBV7-2 to TRBJ1-2; D call uncertain. The origin of this receptor is a human donor in a cohort sampled during active COVID-19. This chain's CDR3 is CASSSTGNYGYTF. DNA for the CDR3: TGTGCCAGCAGCTCGACGGGGAACTATGGCTACACCTTC.